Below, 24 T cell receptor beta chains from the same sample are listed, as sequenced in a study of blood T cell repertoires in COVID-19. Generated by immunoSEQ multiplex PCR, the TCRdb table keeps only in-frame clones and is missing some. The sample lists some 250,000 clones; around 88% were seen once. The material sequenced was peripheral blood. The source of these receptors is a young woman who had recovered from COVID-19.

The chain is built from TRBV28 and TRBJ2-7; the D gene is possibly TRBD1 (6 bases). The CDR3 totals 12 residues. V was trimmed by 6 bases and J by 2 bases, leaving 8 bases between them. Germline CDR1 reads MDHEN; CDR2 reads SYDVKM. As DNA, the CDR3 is TGTGCCAGCAGGACAGGAACCTACGAGCAGTACTTC. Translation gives CASRTGTYEQYF.

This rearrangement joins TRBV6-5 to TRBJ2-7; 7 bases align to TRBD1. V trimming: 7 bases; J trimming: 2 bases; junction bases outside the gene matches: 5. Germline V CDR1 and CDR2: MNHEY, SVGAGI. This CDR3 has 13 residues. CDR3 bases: TGTGCCAGCAAAAGGACAGGTCCCTACGAGCAGTACTTC. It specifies CASKRTGPYEQYF.

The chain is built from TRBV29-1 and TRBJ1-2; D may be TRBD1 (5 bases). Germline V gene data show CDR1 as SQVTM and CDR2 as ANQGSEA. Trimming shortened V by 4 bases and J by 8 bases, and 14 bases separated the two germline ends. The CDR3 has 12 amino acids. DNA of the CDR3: TGCAGCGTTGGTGGGACTATAAAGGGCTACACCTTC. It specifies CSVGGTIKGYTF.

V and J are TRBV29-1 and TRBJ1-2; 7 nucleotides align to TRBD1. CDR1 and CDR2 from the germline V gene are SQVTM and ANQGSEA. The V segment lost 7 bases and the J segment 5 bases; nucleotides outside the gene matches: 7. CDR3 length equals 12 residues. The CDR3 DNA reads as TGCAGCGCCCGGGACAGCCTTTATGGCTACACCTTC. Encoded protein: CSARDSLYGYTF.

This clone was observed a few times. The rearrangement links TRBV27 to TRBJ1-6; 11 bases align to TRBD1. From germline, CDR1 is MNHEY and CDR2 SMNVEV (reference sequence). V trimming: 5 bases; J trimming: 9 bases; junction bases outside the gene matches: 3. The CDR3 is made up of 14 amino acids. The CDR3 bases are TGTGCCAGCAGTCCGGGACAGGGGGGTTCACCCCTCCACTTT. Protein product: CASSPGQGGSPLHF.

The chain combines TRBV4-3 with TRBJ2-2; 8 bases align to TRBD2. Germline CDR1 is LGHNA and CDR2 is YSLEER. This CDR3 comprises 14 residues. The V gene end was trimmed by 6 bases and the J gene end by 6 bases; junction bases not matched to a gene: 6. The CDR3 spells CASSLAGGAGELFF. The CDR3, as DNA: TGCGCCAGCAGTCTCGCCGGGGGGGCCGGGGAGCTGTTTTTT.

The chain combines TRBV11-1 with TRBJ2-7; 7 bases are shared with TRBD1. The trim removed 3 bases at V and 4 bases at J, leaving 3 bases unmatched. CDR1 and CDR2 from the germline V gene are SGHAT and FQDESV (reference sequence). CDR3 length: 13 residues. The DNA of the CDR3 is TGTGCCAGCAGCTTCGTGACAGGGTACGAGCAGTACTTC. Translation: CASSFVTGYEQYF.

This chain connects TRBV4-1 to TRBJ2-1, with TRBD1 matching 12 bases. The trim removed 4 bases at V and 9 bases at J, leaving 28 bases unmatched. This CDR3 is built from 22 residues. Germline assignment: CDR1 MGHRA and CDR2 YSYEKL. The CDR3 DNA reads TGCGCCAGCAGCCCCCTAGTGAGGATACCGGGACAGGGGGCGTGGTTCTTCTCTGAGCAGTTCTTC. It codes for CASSPLVRIPGQGAWFFSEQFF.

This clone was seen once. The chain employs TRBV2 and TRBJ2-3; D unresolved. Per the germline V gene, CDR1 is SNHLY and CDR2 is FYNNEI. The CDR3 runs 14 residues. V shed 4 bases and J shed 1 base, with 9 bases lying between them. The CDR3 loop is CASSGTVRTDTQYF. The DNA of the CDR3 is TGTGCCAGCAGTGGTACGGTTCGCACAGATACGCAGTATTTT.

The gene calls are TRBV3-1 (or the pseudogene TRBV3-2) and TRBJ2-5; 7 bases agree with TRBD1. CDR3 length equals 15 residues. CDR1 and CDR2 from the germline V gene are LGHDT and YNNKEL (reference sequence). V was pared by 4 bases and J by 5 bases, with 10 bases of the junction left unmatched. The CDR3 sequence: CASSLGSGGRETQYF. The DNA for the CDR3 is TGTGCCAGCAGCCTTGGGTCAGGGGGTAGGGAGACCCAGTACTTC.

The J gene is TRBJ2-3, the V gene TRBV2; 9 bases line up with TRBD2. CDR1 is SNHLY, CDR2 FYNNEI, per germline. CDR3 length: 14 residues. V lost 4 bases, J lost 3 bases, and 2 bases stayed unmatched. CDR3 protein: CASSGGLATDTQYF. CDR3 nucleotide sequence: TGTGCCAGCAGTGGCGGACTAGCGACAGATACGCAGTATTTT.

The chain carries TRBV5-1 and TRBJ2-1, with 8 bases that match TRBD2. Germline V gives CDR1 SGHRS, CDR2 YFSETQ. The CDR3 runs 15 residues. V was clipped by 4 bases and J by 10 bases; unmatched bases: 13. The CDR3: CASSVGTRGNEEQFF. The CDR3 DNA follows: TGCGCCAGCAGCGTAGGGACTAGGGGAAATGAGGAGCAGTTCTTC.

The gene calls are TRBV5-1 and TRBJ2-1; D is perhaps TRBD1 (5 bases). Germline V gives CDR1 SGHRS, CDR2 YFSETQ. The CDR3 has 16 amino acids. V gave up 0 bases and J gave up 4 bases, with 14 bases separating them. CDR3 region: CASSLEVAGLYNEQFF. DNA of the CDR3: TGCGCCAGCAGCTTGGAGGTGGCAGGGCTGTACAATGAGCAGTTCTTC.

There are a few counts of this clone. CDR3 nucleotide sequence: TGTGCCACCAGCAGCGTCCATTATGGTAGCGGGCGCGAGCAGTACTTC. Its translation: CATSSVHYGSGREQYF. The rearrangement joins TRBV15 to TRBJ2-7; 7 bases agree with TRBD2. The CDR3 is made up of 16 amino acids. Germline assignment: CDR1 LNHNV and CDR2 YYDKDF (reference sequence). The V gene end was trimmed by 3 bases and the J gene end by 6 bases; junction bases not matched to a gene: 14. The full variable domain, completed using reference TRBV15 and TRBJ2-7, is DAMVIQNPRYQVTQFGKPVTLSCSQTLNHNVMYWYQQKSSQAPKLLFHYYDKDFNNEADTPDNFQSRRPNTSFCFLDIRSPGLGDTAMYLCATSSVHYGSGREQYFGPGTRLTVT.

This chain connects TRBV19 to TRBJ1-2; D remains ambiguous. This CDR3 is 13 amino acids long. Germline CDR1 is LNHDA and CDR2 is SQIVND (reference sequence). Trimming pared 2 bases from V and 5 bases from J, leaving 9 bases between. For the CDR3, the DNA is TGTGCCAGTAGTATAAACGGAGCTTATGGCTACACCTTC. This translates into CASSINGAYGYTF.

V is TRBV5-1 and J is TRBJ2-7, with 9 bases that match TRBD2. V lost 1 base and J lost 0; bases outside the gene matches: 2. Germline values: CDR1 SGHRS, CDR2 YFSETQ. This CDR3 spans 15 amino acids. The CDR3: CASSLWRGGSYEQYF. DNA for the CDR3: TGCGCCAGCAGCTTGTGGCGGGGGGGCTCCTACGAGCAGTACTTC. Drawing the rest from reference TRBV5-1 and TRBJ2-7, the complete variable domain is KAGVTQTPRYLIKTRGQQVTLSCSPISGHRSVSWYQQTPGQGLQFLFEYFSETQRNKGNFPGRFSGRQFSNSRSEMNVSTLELGDSALYLCASSLWRGGSYEQYFGPGTRLTVT.

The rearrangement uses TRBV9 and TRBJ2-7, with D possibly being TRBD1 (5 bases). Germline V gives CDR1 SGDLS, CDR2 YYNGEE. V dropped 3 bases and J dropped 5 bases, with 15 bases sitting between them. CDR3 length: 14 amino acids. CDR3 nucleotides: TGTGCCAGCAGCGCCCGCGACAGTTTCAACGAGCAGTACTTC. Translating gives CASSARDSFNEQYF.

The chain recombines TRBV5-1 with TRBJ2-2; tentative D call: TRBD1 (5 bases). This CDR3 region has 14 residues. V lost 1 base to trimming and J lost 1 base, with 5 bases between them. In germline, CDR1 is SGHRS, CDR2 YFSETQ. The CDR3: CASSLTGNTGELFF. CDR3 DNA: TGCGCCAGCAGCTTGACAGGGAACACCGGGGAGCTGTTTTTT.

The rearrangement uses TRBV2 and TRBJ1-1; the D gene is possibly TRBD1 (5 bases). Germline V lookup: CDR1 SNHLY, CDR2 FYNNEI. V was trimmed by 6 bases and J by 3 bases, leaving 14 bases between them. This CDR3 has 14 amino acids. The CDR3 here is CASSPTGRDTEAFF. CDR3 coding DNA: TGTGCCAGCAGCCCCACAGGTAGGGACACTGAAGCTTTCTTT.

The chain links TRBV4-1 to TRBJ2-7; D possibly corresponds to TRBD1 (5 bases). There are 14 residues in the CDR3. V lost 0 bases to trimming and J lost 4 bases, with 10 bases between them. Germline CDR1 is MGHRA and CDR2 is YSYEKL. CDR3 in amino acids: CASSQEVPGYEQYF. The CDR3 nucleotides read TGCGCCAGCAGCCAAGAGGTCCCAGGGTACGAGCAGTACTTC.

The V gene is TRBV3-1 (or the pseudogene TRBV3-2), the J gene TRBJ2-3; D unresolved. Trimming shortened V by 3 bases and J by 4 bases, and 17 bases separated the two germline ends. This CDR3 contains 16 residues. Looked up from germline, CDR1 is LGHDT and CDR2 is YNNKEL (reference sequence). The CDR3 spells CASSQRVSIVADTQYF. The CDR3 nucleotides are TGTGCCAGCAGCCAGCGTGTTTCTATCGTGGCAGATACGCAGTATTTT.

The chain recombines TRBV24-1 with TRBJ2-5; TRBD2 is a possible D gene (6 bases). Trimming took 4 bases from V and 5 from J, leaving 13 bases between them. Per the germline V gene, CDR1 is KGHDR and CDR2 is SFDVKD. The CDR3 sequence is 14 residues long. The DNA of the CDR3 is TGTGCCACCAGTGAGGTGGGCGGGGTCGAGACCCAGTACTTC. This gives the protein CATSEVGGVETQYF.

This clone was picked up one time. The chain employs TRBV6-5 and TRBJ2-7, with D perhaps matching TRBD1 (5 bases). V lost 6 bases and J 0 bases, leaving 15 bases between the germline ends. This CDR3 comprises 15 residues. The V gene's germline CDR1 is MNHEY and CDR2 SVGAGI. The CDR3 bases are TGTGCCAGCAGCCCGACTCTGGGGCTCTCCTACGAGCAGTACTTC. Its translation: CASSPTLGLSYEQYF.

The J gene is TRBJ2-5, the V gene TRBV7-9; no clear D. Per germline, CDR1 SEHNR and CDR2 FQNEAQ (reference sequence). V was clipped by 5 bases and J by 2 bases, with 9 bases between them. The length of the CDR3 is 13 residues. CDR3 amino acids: CASSPPSQETQYF. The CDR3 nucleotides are TGTGCCAGCAGCCCCCCCTCTCAAGAGACCCAGTACTTC.